This T cell receptor (beta chain) originates from a study of CD4 T cells in relation to SARS-CoV-2 and coronaviruses. With regard to this clone: What it recognizes is unknown.

Overall study results and limits: Each donor contributed either pre-pandemic or post-infection samples, not both.

Trimming took 9 bases from V and 2 from J; bases not matched to a gene: 4. This CDR3 spans 14 amino acids. The germline V gene has CDR1 SGHTA and CDR2 FQGTGA. The data were produced by immunoSEQ multiplex PCR, yet TCRdb's version contains in-frame clones alone and is incomplete. The sample has about 59,000 clones; 86% are singletons. Before the COVID-19 pandemic, during about 2010-2018, CD4+ T cells were taken from unexposed donors. This rearrangement joins TRBV7-3 to TRBJ2-2, with TRBD1 matching over 9 bases. The TCR originated in a human donor in good health. The sequenced sample was memory CD4+ T cells from PBMCs. The CDR3 sequence: CASRQGGNTGELFF. The CDR3 DNA reads TGTGCCAGTCGACAGGGGGGTAACACCGGGGAGCTGTTTTTT.